A single sample is the source of the 13 T cell receptor beta chains below, sequenced in a study of cytomegalovirus exposure and HLA in healthy donors. The study ran its PCR with 60 Vbeta and 13 Jbeta primers. Assay used: immunoSEQ multiplex PCR; TCRdb lists only in-frame clones, some missing. Of fewer than 200,000 clones in the sample, 75% to 85% are singletons; the top ten hold less than 9%. The sample comprised PBMCs. The receptors shown here come from a male donor in good health and CMV-seropositive.

J is TRBJ1-1 and V is TRBV7-2, with D possibly TRBD1 on 5 matching bases. The ends were cut back, 8 bases at V and 9 bases at J, with 10 bases in the middle. Germline values: CDR1 SGHTA, CDR2 FQGNSA. CDR3 length: 10 amino acids. The CDR3 sequence is CASGAGQAFF. CDR3 bases: TGTGCCAGCGGGGCGGGACAAGCTTTCTTT.

This clone was detected only a few times. The chain recombines TRBV13 with TRBJ1-1; D is undetermined. Trimming removed 0 bases at V and 5 bases at J, with 10 bases between. The CDR3 contains 14 residues. Looked up from germline, CDR1 is PRHDT and CDR2 is FYEKMQ (reference sequence). CDR3 in amino acids: CASSLGGRDTEAFF. Written as DNA, the CDR3 is TGTGCCAGCAGCTTAGGCGGGAGGGATACTGAAGCTTTCTTT.

The rearrangement joins TRBV5-1 to TRBJ1-6; maybe TRBD1 (5 bases). Germline V gene sequence: CDR1 SGHRS, CDR2 YFSETQ. V was pared by 1 base and J by 5 bases, with 7 bases between. The CDR3 length is 14 residues. CDR3 in amino acids: CASSLSRDNSPLHF. The CDR3 bases are TGCGCCAGCAGCTTGAGCAGGGATAATTCACCCCTCCACTTT.

CDR3 sequence reads: CASSLNTLQGEAFF. Here the CDR3 DNA reads TGTGCCAGCAGCTTAAACACTCTCCAGGGGGAAGCTTTCTTT. The chain couples TRBV7-2 to TRBJ1-1; a possible D gene is TRBD1 (6 bases). V was trimmed by 2 bases and J by 8 bases, leaving 15 bases between them. The CDR3 has 14 amino acids. CDR1 is SGHTA and CDR2 is FQGNSA in the germline V gene.

The V and J genes are TRBV13 and TRBJ2-2, with D possibly matching TRBD2 (7 bases). V lost 0 bases, J lost 7 bases, and 12 bases lay in between. CDR3 length equals 15 residues. Germline V CDR1 and CDR2: PRHDT, FYEKMQ (reference sequence). CDR3 loop: CASSLGAGHIGELFF. The CDR3 region has the DNA TGTGCCAGCAGCTTAGGAGCGGGACACATCGGGGAGCTGTTTTTT.

This chain joins TRBV11-2 and TRBJ2-1; 9 nucleotides align to TRBD2. J gave up 12 bases and V 1 base, and 13 bases lay outside the gene matches. Per the germline V gene, CDR1 is SGHAT and CDR2 is FQNNGV. The CDR3 totals 16 residues. CDR3 DNA sequence: TGTGCCAGCAGCTTAGCGGATGGGGGCGGGGGGGCGGGGCAGTTCTTC. It specifies CASSLADGGGGAGQFF.

The chain couples TRBV4-3 to TRBJ1-2; D uncertain. This CDR3 region has 14 residues. Trimming removed 0 bases at V and 8 bases at J, with 13 bases between. CDR1 and CDR2 from the germline V gene are LGHNA and YSLEER. The CDR3 loop is CASSQDSDFGGYTF. CDR3 coding DNA: TGCGCCAGCAGCCAAGATTCAGACTTCGGAGGCTACACCTTC.

CDR3 in amino acids: CASSSTGTSGGVYNEQFF. The CDR3 coding sequence is TGTGCCAGCAGCTCGACCGGGACTAGCGGGGGAGTATACAATGAGCAGTTCTTC. This sequence joins TRBV5-8 and TRBJ2-1, with TRBD2 matching 14 bases. This CDR3 has 18 residues. The trim removed 3 bases at V and 4 bases at J, leaving 9 bases unmatched. The V gene's germline CDR1 is SGHTS and CDR2 YDEGEE.

V gene TRBV30 combines with J gene TRBJ2-5; D not resolved. Trimming removed 0 bases from V and 5 bases from J, with 4 bases in between. This CDR3 region has 11 residues. Per germline, CDR1 GTSNPN and CDR2 SVGIG (reference sequence). The chain's CDR3 is CAWSVQETQYF. The CDR3 nucleotides are TGTGCCTGGAGTGTACAGGAGACCCAGTACTTC.

The chain couples TRBV5-4 to TRBJ2-2; D is perhaps TRBD1 (6 bases). Between the trimmed V and J ends, which lost 0 bases and 8 bases, there was a span of 17 bases. The CDR3 is made up of 16 amino acids. CDR1 is SGHNT, CDR2 YYREEE, per germline (reference sequence). The CDR3 DNA reads as TGTGCCAGCAGCTTGGGGGGGCGAGGTCGGCGGGGGGAGCTGTTTTTT. Translation gives CASSLGGRGRRGELFF.

This clone was recorded once. The rearrangement uses TRBV29-1 and TRBJ2-5; TRBD1 aligns across 7 bases. CDR1 and CDR2 from the germline V gene are SQVTM and ANQGSEA. Trimming cost V 4 bases and J 7 bases; bases outside gene matches: 12. The CDR3 is 14 residues long. The CDR3 protein is CSVAPTGDGRTQYF. In DNA form, the CDR3 reads TGCAGCGTTGCCCCCACAGGGGACGGAAGGACCCAGTACTTC.

CDR3 bases: TGTGCCAGCAGCTTCACTATCTCTGGGGCCAACGTCCTGACTTTC. This translates into CASSFTISGANVLTF. The chain joins TRBV11-2 to TRBJ2-6; unclear D gene. The germline CDR1 and CDR2 sequences are SGHAT and FQNNGV. This CDR3 has 15 residues. Trimming took 3 bases from V and 0 from J, leaving 6 bases between them. The whole variable domain, remainder taken from reference TRBV11-2 and TRBJ2-6, is EAGVAQSPRYKIIEKRQSVAFWCNPISGHATLYWYQQILGQGPKLLIQFQNNGVVDDSQLPKDRFSAERLKGVDSTLKIQPAKLEDSAVYLCASSFTISGANVLTFGAGSRLTVL.

V gene TRBV11-2 combines with J gene TRBJ2-2; possible D gene TRBD1, 5 bases. The length of the CDR3 is 14 residues. The V gene's germline CDR1 is SGHAT and CDR2 FQNNGV. The V and J ends lost 5 bases and 2 bases respectively, with 9 bases between them. The CDR3 sequence is CASSQGRNTGELFF. The CDR3 region has the DNA TGTGCCAGCAGCCAGGGCCGAAACACCGGGGAGCTGTTTTTT.